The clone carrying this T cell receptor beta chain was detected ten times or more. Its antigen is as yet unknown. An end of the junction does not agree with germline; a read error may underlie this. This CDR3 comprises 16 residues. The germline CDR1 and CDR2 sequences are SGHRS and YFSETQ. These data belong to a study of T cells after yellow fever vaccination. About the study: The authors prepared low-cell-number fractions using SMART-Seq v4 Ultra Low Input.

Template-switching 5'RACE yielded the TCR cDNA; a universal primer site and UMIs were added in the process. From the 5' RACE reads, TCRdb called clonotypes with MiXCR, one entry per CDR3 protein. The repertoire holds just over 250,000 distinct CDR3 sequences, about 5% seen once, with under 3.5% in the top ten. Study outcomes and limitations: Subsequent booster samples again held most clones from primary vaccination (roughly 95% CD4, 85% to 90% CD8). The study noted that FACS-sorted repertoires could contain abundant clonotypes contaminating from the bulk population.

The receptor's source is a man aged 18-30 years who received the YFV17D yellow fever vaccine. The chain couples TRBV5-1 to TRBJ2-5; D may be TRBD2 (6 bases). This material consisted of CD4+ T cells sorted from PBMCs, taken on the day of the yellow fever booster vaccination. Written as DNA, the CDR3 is TGCGCCAGCAGCCTCTTCGGGGGTAGCGGACAAGAGATCCAGTACTTC. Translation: CASSLFGGSGQEIQYF.